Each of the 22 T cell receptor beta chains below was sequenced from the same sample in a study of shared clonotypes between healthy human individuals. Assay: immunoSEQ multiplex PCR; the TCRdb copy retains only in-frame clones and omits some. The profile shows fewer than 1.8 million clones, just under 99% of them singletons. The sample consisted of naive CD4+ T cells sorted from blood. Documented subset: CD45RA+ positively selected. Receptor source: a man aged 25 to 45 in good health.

CDR3 coding DNA: TGCGCGTCGGCGGAGACCCAGTACTTC. Translated: CASAETQYF. The rearrangement links TRBV20-1 to TRBJ2-5; D gene uncertain. The CDR3 has 9 residues. Germline V gene lookup returns CDR1 DFQATT and CDR2 SNEGSKA (reference sequence).

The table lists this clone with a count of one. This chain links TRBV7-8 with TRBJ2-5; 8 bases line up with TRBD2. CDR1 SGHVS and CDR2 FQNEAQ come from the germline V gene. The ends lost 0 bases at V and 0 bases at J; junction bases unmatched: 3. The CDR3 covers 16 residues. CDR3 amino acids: CASSLAASGYQETQYF. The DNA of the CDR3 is TGTGCCAGCAGCTTAGCGGCTAGCGGGTACCAAGAGACCCAGTACTTC.

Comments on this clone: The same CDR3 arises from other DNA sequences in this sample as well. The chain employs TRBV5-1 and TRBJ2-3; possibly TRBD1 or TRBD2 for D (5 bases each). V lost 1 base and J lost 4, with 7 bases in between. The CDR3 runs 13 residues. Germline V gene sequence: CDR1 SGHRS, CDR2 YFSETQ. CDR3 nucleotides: TGCGCCAGCAGCTTGTTGGGACCAGATACGCAGTATTTT. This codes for CASSLLGPDTQYF.

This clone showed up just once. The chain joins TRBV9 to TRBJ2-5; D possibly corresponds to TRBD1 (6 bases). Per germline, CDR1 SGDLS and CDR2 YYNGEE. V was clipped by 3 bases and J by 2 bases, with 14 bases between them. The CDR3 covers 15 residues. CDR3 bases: TGTGCCAGCAGCGGCAGGGGAGAGCCTCAAGAGACCCAGTACTTC. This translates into CASSGRGEPQETQYF.

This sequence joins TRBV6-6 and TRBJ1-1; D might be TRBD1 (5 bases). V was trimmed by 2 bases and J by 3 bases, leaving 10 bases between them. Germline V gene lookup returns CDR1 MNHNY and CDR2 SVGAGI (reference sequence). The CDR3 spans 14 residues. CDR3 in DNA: TGTGCCAGCAGTTACGGTGGGGGGGACACTGAAGCTTTCTTT. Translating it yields CASSYGGGDTEAFF.

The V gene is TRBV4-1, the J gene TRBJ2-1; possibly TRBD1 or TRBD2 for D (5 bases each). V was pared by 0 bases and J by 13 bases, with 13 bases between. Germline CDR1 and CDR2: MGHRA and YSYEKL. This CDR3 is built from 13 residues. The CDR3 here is CASSQDGWGPQFF. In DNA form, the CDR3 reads TGCGCCAGCAGCCAAGATGGGTGGGGACCCCAGTTCTTC.

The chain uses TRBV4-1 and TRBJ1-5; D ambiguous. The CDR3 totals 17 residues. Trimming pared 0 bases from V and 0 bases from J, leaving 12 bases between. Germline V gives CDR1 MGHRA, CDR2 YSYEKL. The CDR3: CASSQDRSTYSNQPQHF. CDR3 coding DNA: TGCGCCAGCAGCCAAGACAGGTCGACTTATAGCAATCAGCCCCAGCATTTT.

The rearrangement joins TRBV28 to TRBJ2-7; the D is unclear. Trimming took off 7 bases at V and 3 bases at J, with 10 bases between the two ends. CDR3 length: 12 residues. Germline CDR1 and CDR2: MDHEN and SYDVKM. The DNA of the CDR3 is TGTGCCAGCAATAGCATAGGCTACGAGCAGTACTTC. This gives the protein CASNSIGYEQYF.

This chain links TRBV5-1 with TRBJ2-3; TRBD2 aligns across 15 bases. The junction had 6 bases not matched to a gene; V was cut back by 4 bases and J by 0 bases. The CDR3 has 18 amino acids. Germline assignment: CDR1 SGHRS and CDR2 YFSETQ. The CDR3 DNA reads TGCGCCAGCAGCATCGGACTAGCGGGAGGGATAAGCACAGATACGCAGTATTTT. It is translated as CASSIGLAGGISTDTQYF. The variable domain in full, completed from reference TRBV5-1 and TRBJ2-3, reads KAGVTQTPRYLIKTRGQQVTLSCSPISGHRSVSWYQQTPGQGLQFLFEYFSETQRNKGNFPGRFSGRQFSNSRSEMNVSTLELGDSALYLCASSIGLAGGISTDTQYFGPGTRLTVL.

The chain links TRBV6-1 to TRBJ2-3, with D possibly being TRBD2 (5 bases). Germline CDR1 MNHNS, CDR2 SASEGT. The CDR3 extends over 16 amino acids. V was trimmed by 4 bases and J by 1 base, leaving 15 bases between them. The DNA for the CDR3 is TGTGCCAGCAGTGGAAAGGCTAGCACAGGCACAGATACGCAGTATTTT. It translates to CASSGKASTGTDTQYF.

CDR3 sequence reads: CASSIQENQPQHF. The CDR3, as DNA: TGTGCCAGTAGTATCCAGGAGAATCAGCCCCAGCATTTT. The genes are TRBV19 and TRBJ1-5; D remains unclear. The V gene lost 3 bases and the J gene lost 4 bases, with 7 bases spanning the gap. Germline loops: CDR1 LNHDA, CDR2 SQIVND (reference sequence). This CDR3 has 13 amino acids.

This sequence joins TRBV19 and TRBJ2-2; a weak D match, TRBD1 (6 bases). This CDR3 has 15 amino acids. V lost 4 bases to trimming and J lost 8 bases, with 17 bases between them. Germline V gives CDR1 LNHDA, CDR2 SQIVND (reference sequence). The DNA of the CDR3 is TGTGCCAGTAGTACTTCCGGAAACAGGGTTGGGGAGCTGTTTTTT. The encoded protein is CASSTSGNRVGELFF. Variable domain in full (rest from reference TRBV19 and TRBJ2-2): DGGITQSPKYLFRKEGQNVTLSCEQNLNHDAMYWYRQDPGQGLRLIYYSQIVNDFQKGDIAEGYSVSREKKESFPLTVTSAQKNPTAFYLCASSTSGNRVGELFFGEGSRLTVL.

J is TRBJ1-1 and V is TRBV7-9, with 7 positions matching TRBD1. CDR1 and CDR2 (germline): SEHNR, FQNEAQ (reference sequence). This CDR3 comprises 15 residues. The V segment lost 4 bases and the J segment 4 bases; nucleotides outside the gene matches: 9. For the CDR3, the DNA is TGTGCCAGCAGCTCGACAGGGTGGTTTGCCACTGAAGCTTTCTTT. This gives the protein CASSSTGWFATEAFF.

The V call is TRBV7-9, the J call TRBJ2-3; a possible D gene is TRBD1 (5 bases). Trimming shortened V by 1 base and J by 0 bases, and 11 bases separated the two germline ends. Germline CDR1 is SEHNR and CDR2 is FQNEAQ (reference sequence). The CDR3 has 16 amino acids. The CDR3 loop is CASSLGWQGSTDTQYF. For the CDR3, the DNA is TGTGCCAGCAGCTTAGGGTGGCAGGGAAGCACAGATACGCAGTATTTT.

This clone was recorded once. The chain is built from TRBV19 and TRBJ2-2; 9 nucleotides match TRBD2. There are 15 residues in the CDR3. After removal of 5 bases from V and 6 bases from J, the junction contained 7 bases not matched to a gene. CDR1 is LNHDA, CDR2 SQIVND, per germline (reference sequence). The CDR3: CASSLLAGVSGELFF. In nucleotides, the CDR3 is TGTGCCAGTAGTTTGTTAGCGGGAGTCTCCGGGGAGCTGTTTTTT.

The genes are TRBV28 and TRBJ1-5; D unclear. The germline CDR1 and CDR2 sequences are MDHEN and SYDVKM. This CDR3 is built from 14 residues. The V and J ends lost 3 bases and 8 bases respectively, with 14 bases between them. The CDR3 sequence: CASSFDTTLKPQHF. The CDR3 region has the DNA TGTGCCAGCAGTTTCGACACCACTTTGAAGCCCCAGCATTTT.

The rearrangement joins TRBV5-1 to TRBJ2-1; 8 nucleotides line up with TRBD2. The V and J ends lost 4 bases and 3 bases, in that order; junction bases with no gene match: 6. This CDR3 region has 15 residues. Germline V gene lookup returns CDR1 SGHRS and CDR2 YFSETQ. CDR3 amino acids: CASSVLADNYNEQFF. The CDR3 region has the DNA TGCGCCAGCAGCGTACTAGCGGACAACTACAATGAGCAGTTCTTC.

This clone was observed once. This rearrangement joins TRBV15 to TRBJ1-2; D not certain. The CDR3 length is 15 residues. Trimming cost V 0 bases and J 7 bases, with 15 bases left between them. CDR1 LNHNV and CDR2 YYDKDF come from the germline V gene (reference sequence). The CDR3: CATSRDPLTGGGYTF. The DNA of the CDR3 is TGTGCCACCAGCAGAGACCCCCTGACGGGAGGTGGCTACACCTTC.

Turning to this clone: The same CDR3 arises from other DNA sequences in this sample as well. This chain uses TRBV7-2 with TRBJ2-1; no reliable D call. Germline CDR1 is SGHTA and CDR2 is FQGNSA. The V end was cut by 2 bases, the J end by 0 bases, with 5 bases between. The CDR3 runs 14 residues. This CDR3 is CASSLLSSYNEQFF. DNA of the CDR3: TGTGCCAGCAGCTTACTCAGCTCCTACAATGAGCAGTTCTTC.

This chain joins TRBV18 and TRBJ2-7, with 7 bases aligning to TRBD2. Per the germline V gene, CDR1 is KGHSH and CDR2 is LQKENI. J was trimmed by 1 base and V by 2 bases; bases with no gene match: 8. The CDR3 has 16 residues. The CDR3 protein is CASSPERSSGSYEQYF. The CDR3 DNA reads TGTGCCAGCTCACCAGAACGGTCTAGCGGATCCTACGAGCAGTACTTC.

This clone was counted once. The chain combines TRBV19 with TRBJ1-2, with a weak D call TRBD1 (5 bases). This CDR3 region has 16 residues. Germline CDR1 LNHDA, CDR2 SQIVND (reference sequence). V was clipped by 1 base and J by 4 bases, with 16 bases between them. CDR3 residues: CASSIGGTGIGYGYTF. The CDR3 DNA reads TGTGCCAGTAGTATAGGGGGGACTGGTATCGGCTATGGCTACACCTTC.

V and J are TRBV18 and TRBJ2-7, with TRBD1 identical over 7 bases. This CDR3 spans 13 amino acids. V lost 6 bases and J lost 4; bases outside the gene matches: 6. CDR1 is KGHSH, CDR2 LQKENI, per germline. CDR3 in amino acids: CASSRGQPYEQYF. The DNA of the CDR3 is TGTGCCAGCTCGAGGGGACAGCCTTACGAGCAGTACTTC.